A selection of T cell receptor beta chains follows, all from one sample in a study of T cell responses to AZD1222 COVID-19 vaccine. Some clones are missing from TCRdb's copy, which holds only in-frame ones; the method was immunoSEQ multiplex PCR. Among about 150,000 clones listed, approximately 88% were seen once. This specimen was peripheral blood, taken on day 0 of AZD1222 vaccination. Receptors were obtained from an adult in good health. Both conserved end residues are part of each CDR3. Each record gives: J gene, V gene, clone size, D gene, CDR3 DNA, CDR3 protein. D genes are given only for firm matches. Size tells how often a clone was seen (once, few, many) or the class of an expanded clone, and some rows leave it out.

J: TRBJ1-1
V: TRBV6-5
size: once
D: .
DNA: TGTGCCTCCCGGGGGGTGAACACTGAAGCTTTCTTT
CDR3: CASRGVNTEAFF

J: TRBJ2-3
V: TRBV27
size: .
D: TRBD2
DNA: TGTGCCAGCGACAATAGCGGGAGGTTACGTCCAGATACGCAGTATTTT
CDR3: CASDNSGRLRPDTQYF

J: TRBJ2-7
V: TRBV6-5
size: .
D: .
DNA: TGTGCCAGCAGTCCCCAGACCTACGAGCAGTACTTC
CDR3: CASSPQTYEQYF

J: TRBJ2-7
V: TRBV28
size: .
D: .
DNA: TGTGCCAGCAGCCTCCCCAGCGTATCCTACGAGCAGTACTTC
CDR3: CASSLPSVSYEQYF

J: TRBJ1-2
V: TRBV28
size: .
D: TRBD1
DNA: TGTGCCAGCAGTTTAGGACAGGGTCACTATGGCTACACCTTC
CDR3: CASSLGQGHYGYTF

J: TRBJ2-7
V: TRBV23-1
size: once
D: .
DNA: TGCGCCAGCAGTCAATCGAACTCCGGAAGGAGTTACGAGCAGTACTTC
CDR3: CASSQSNSGRSYEQYF

J: TRBJ2-2
V: TRBV29-1
size: .
D: TRBD1
DNA: TGCAGCGTTTCTGACAGGGTAGCCGGGGAGCTGTTTTTT
CDR3: CSVSDRVAGELFF

J: TRBJ1-1
V: TRBV5-1
size: .
D: .
DNA: TGCGCCAGCAGCTTAACTGGTCCCATGAACACTGAAGCTTTCTTT
CDR3: CASSLTGPMNTEAFF

J: TRBJ1-3
V: TRBV4-3
size: .
D: .
DNA: TGCGCCAGCAGCCAAGATAAGTTGGGAGACACCATATATTTT
CDR3: CASSQDKLGDTIYF

J: TRBJ1-1
V: TRBV29-1
size: .
D: .
DNA: TGCAGCGGTGGACAAGGGTGGGTATCTGAAGCTTTCTTT
CDR3: CSGGQGWVSEAFF

J: TRBJ1-3
V: TRBV7-2
size: .
D: .
DNA: TGTGCCAGCAGCTTAGATCTGTTCTCTGGAAACACCATATATTTT
CDR3: CASSLDLFSGNTIYF

J: TRBJ1-1
V: TRBV10-3
size: few
D: TRBD1
DNA: TGTGCCACCAGCCGGCAGGGGGCGGCTTTTAACACTGAAGCTTTCTTT
CDR3: CATSRQGAAFNTEAFF

J: TRBJ1-1
V: TRBV9
size: .
D: TRBD1
DNA: TGTGCCAGCAGCGCAGACTACAGGGGATGGAACACTGAAGCTTTCTTT
CDR3: CASSADYRGWNTEAFF

J: TRBJ2-7
V: TRBV9
size: once
D: .
DNA: TGTGCCAGCAGCGCCCCAGGGGTCGGATACGAGCAGTACTTC
CDR3: CASSAPGVGYEQYF

J: TRBJ1-2
V: TRBV28
size: .
D: .
DNA: TGTGCCAGCAGGGACCAAGGGGGACTTGAGGGCTTCACCTTC
CDR3: CASRDQGGLEGFTF

J: TRBJ2-5
V: TRBV20-1
size: once
D: .
DNA: TGCAGTGCTAAGATTGGCGAGACCCAGTACTTC
CDR3: CSAKIGETQYF

J: TRBJ1-3
V: TRBV5-5
size: .
D: .
DNA: TGTGCCAGCAGCTTGGAAGGGGCCAAAGGAAACACCATATATTTT
CDR3: CASSLEGAKGNTIYF

J: TRBJ2-3
V: TRBV11-1
size: .
D: .
DNA: TGTGCCAGCAGCCCGCTTGATCAGGGGAAAGATACGCAGTATTTT
CDR3: CASSPLDQGKDTQYF

J: TRBJ1-2
V: TRBV30
size: .
D: .
DNA: TGTGCCTGGGGGGGAGGTGGCTACACCTTC
CDR3: CAWGGGGYTF

J: TRBJ2-6
V: TRBV5-1
size: .
D: .
DNA: TGCGCCAGCCTCCCTCATTTCTCTGGGGCCAACGTCCTGACTTTC
CDR3: CASLPHFSGANVLTF

J: TRBJ1-1
V: TRBV9
size: .
D: .
DNA: .
CDR3: CAYPCCSGTGGRTGANTEAFF

J: TRBJ1-6
V: TRBV15
size: .
D: .
DNA: TGTGCCACCAGCAGAGTAGCAAAAAGCTCCTATAATTCACCCCTCCACTTT
CDR3: CATSRVAKSSYNSPLHF

J: TRBJ1-3
V: TRBV11-3
size: .
D: .
DNA: TGTGCCAGCAGCTCAGGGACATCTGGAAACACCATATATTTT
CDR3: CASSSGTSGNTIYF

J: TRBJ1-1
V: TRBV10-3
size: .
D: .
DNA: TGTGCCATCAGTGAGCCCAAGTCCAGGGCTTTCTTT
CDR3: CAISEPKSRAFF

J: TRBJ2-7
V: TRBV29-1
size: .
D: .
DNA: TGCAGCGTCACCAATCGGGTGAGCTACGAGCAGTACTTC
CDR3: CSVTNRVSYEQYF

J: TRBJ2-7
V: TRBV7-2
size: .
D: TRBD2
DNA: TGTGCCAGCAGTCTTAGCGGGTTTTCCTACGAGCAGTACTTC
CDR3: CASSLSGFSYEQYF

J: TRBJ1-6
V: TRBV30
size: once
D: .
DNA: TGTGCCTGGAGTCCGGGGGCGAATTCACCCCTCCACTTT
CDR3: CAWSPGANSPLHF